Presented here are 18 T cell receptor beta chains from one specimen sequenced in a study of cytomegalovirus exposure and HLA in healthy donors. 60 Vbeta and 13 Jbeta primers were used in PCR. Sequenced by immunoSEQ multiplex PCR; TCRdb stores in-frame clones only, minus some. The repertoire includes 150,000 to 180,000 clones, about 83% of them detected once, and approximately 4% sits in the top ten. The sequencing sample was made of PBMCs. The receptors were sampled from a woman between 40 and 50 years old in good health and CMV-seronegative.

The chain has TRBV19 and TRBJ1-1; D is ambiguous. There are 12 residues in the CDR3. Germline assignment: CDR1 LNHDA and CDR2 SQIVND (reference sequence). V was cut by 11 bases and J by 4 bases, with 14 bases left in between. CDR3 residues: CASAKGVTEAFF. In DNA form, the CDR3 reads TGTGCCTCAGCGAAGGGAGTCACTGAAGCTTTCTTT.

The chain links TRBV28 to TRBJ2-3, with D hard to call. V shed 4 bases and J shed 1 base, with 9 bases lying between them. CDR1 and CDR2 from the germline V gene are MDHEN and SYDVKM. The CDR3 spans 14 residues. CDR3 nucleotide sequence: TGTGCCAGCAGTTCCCGCGATGGCACAGATACGCAGTATTTT. It specifies CASSSRDGTDTQYF.

This sequence joins TRBV27 and TRBJ2-1, with D possibly TRBD1 on 5 matching bases. The CDR3 has 16 amino acids. The ends were cut back, 5 bases at V and 1 base at J, with 15 bases in the middle. CDR1 is MNHEY, CDR2 SMNVEV, per germline (reference sequence). In DNA form, the CDR3 reads TGTGCCAGCAGTCCGCTAGGGGTCGTTTCCTACAATGAGCAGTTCTTC. This gives the protein CASSPLGVVSYNEQFF.

This chain links TRBV28 with TRBJ1-4; D is uncertain. Trimming took 5 bases from V and 0 from J, leaving 7 bases between them. The CDR3 runs to 14 residues. Germline V gene lookup returns CDR1 MDHEN and CDR2 SYDVKM. For the CDR3, the DNA is TGTGCCAGCAGTAGCGGCACAACTAATGAAAAACTGTTTTTT. It yields the protein CASSSGTTNEKLFF.

This clone was recorded a few times. The V gene is TRBV27, the J gene TRBJ1-4, with TRBD1 identical over 9 bases. This CDR3 contains 15 residues. With 3 bases clipped from V and 10 bases from J, the junction kept 9 bases outside the gene matches. CDR1 and CDR2 (germline): MNHEY, SMNVEV (reference sequence). The CDR3 here is CASSLGTGFARKLFF. CDR3 coding DNA: TGTGCCAGCAGTTTGGGGACAGGGTTCGCTAGAAAACTGTTTTTT.

The rearrangement uses TRBV6-5 and TRBJ1-1; D ambiguous. There are 13 residues in the CDR3. Germline V lookup: CDR1 MNHEY, CDR2 SVGAGI. With 5 bases removed from V and 0 bases from J, the gap between germline ends came to 7 bases. The CDR3 DNA is TGTGCCAGCAGTACAGATTTGAACACTGAAGCTTTCTTT. Its translation is CASSTDLNTEAFF.

This clone was seen only a few times. The chain carries TRBV28 and TRBJ2-5; a weak D match, TRBD2 (6 bases). CDR1 and CDR2 (germline): MDHEN, SYDVKM. The CDR3 length is 17 residues. Trimming stripped 2 bases from V and 1 base from J, with 17 bases between. The CDR3 coding sequence is TGTGCCAGCAGTTTAAGACTGGGGGGTGGGACCCAAGAGACCCAGTACTTC. It is translated as CASSLRLGGGTQETQYF. Supplemented by reference TRBV28 and TRBJ2-5, the full variable domain reads DVKVTQSSRYLVKRTGEKVFLECVQDMDHENMFWYRQDPGLGLRLIYFSYDVKMKEKGDIPEGYSVSREKKERFSLILESASTNQTSMYLCASSLRLGGGTQETQYFGPGTRLLVL.

This clone was counted once. The gene calls are TRBV12-5 and TRBJ2-7; tentative D call: TRBD2 (5 bases). V lost 0 bases and J lost 1, with 13 bases in between. CDR1 is LGHNT and CDR2 is FRNRAP in the germline V gene. The length of the CDR3 is 16 residues. The CDR3 is CASGLVLDRLSYEQYF. In DNA form, the CDR3 reads TGTGCTAGTGGTTTGGTACTAGATAGGCTTTCCTACGAGCAGTACTTC.

CDR3: CASSLTANYGYTF. The CDR3 DNA reads as TGTGCCAGCAGCTTGACAGCTAACTATGGCTACACCTTC. V usage is TRBV7-9 and J usage is TRBJ1-2; possibly TRBD1 for D (5 bases). This CDR3 spans 13 amino acids. The ends were cut back, 3 bases at V and 0 bases at J, with 5 bases in the middle. Germline CDR1 reads SEHNR; CDR2 reads FQNEAQ (reference sequence).

J is TRBJ2-7 and V is TRBV6-1; D unresolved. From germline, CDR1 is MNHNS and CDR2 SASEGT. V was pared by 4 bases and J by 3 bases, with 10 bases between. The CDR3 runs to 13 residues. CDR3 residues: CASSVQQGYEQYF. Here the CDR3 DNA reads TGTGCCAGCAGTGTACAGCAAGGCTACGAGCAGTACTTC.

To note about this clone: Its ends do not fully match the called genes, so a read error is possible. The chain combines TRBV7-7 with TRBJ2-1; D possibly corresponds to TRBD1 (6 bases). CDR1 is SSHAT and CDR2 is FNYEAQ in the germline V gene (reference sequence). The CDR3 length is 15 residues. The CDR3: CASSEGGNRADEQFF. DNA of the CDR3: TGTGCTAGCAGCGAAGGCGGCAACAGGGCGGATGAGCAGTTCTTC.

The rearrangement uses TRBV6-1 and TRBJ2-1; TRBD1 matches at 9 bases. The trim removed 0 bases at V and 5 bases at J, leaving 5 bases unmatched. Looked up from germline, CDR1 is MNHNS and CDR2 is SASEGT. This CDR3 spans 16 amino acids. Here the CDR3 DNA reads TGTGCCAGCAGTGAAGCCGGACAGGGGCGAGACAATGAGCAGTTCTTC. Its protein is CASSEAGQGRDNEQFF.

This clone appeared a few times. The CDR3 bases are TGTGCCACCAACAGGGACCCGAACACCGGGGAGCTGTTTTTT. Residues: CATNRDPNTGELFF. J is TRBJ2-2 and V is TRBV10-3, with a possible D match to TRBD1 (6 bases). Trimming took off 10 bases at V and 0 bases at J, with 12 bases between the two ends. Germline CDR1 reads ENHRY; CDR2 reads SYGVKD. The CDR3 is made up of 14 amino acids.

V usage is TRBV10-1 and J usage is TRBJ1-4; D not certain. CDR1 is WNHNN and CDR2 is SYGVQD in the germline V gene (reference sequence). The CDR3 totals 15 residues. V lost 0 bases to trimming and J lost 4 bases, with 9 bases between them. This CDR3 reads CASSESGVHNEKLFF. The DNA of the CDR3 is TGCGCCAGCAGTGAGTCCGGGGTACATAATGAAAAACTGTTTTTT.

V usage is TRBV28 and J usage is TRBJ2-3; TRBD2 aligns across 7 bases. Per germline, CDR1 MDHEN and CDR2 SYDVKM. Trimming removed 3 bases from V and 0 bases from J; junction bases left unmatched: 12. This CDR3 comprises 18 residues. CDR3 loop: CASSLAGAGLGSTDTQYF. The CDR3 coding sequence is TGTGCCAGCAGTTTGGCGGGAGCGGGGTTAGGTAGCACAGATACGCAGTATTTT.

The chain links TRBV2 to TRBJ2-7, with D unresolved. V shed 8 bases and J shed 5 bases, with 19 bases lying between them. Germline values: CDR1 SNHLY, CDR2 FYNNEI. CDR3 length equals 14 residues. CDR3 nucleotide sequence: TGTGCCAGCCTGCCCAGTGACGGAGCCGACGAGCAGTACTTC. Its translation is CASLPSDGADEQYF. Together with reference TRBV2 and TRBJ2-7, the CDR3 gives the full variable domain: EPEVTQTPSHQVTQMGQEVILRCVPISNHLYFYWYRQILGQKVEFLVSFYNNEISEKSEIFDDQFSVERPDGSNFTLKIRSTKLEDSAMYFCASLPSDGADEQYFGPGTRLTVT.

The chain is built from TRBV5-6 and TRBJ1-1; D not certain. Germline values: CDR1 SGHDT, CDR2 YYEEEE. The V and J ends lost 5 bases and 1 base respectively, with 12 bases between them. The CDR3 is 14 residues long. This CDR3 is CASSGPGENTEAFF. The DNA for the CDR3 is TGTGCCAGCAGTGGCCCCGGGGAGAACACTGAAGCTTTCTTT.

The chain carries TRBV13 and TRBJ1-2, with D perhaps TRBD1 (5 bases). The V and J ends lost 3 bases and 1 base respectively, with 6 bases between them. The CDR3 is 13 amino acids. The germline CDR1 and CDR2 sequences are PRHDT and FYEKMQ (reference sequence). CDR3 amino acids: CASSFGGNYGYTF. The CDR3 DNA is TGTGCCAGCAGCTTCGGGGGTAACTATGGCTACACCTTC.